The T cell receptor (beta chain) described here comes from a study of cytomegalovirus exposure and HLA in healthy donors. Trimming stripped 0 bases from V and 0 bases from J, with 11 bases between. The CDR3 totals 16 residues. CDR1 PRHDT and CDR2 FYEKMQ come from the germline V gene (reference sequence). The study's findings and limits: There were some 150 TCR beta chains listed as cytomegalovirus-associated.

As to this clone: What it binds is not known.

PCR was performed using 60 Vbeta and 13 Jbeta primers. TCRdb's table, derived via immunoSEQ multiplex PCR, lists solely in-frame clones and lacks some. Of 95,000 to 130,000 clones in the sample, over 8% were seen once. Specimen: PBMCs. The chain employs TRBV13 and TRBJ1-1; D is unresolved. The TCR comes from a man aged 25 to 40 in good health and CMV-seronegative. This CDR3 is CASSLGLGVMNTEAFF. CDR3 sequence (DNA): TGTGCCAGCAGCTTAGGCCTGGGAGTTATGAACACTGAAGCTTTCTTT.